A selection of T cell receptor beta chains follows, all from one sample in a study of OX40 agonist ivuxolimab in advanced cancers. Clones were read by immunoSEQ multiplex PCR, and TCRdb kept only the in-frame ones, dropping some. The data show 50,000 to 65,000 clones, roughly 91% seen once. The sample consisted of CD4+ or CD8+ T cells sorted from blood, taken in a trial of the OX40 agonist ivuxolimab. All receptors come from an adult with an advanced solid tumor such as melanoma, head and neck, liver or kidney cancer. CDR3s include the opening cysteine and the closing phenylalanine or tryptophan. Each record gives: V gene, D gene, clone size, J gene, CDR3 protein, CDR3 DNA. A D gene is named only where the DNA matches it firmly. Size is stated for part of the rows, as once, few or many counts, or as a class when the clone is expanded.

v_gene: TRBV7-2
d_gene: NA
abundance: NA
j_gene: TRBJ1-1
CDR3aa: CASSLIFGQSNTEAFF
CDR3nt: TGTGCCAGCAGCTTAATCTTTGGACAGTCGAACACTGAAGCTTTCTTT

v_gene: TRBV11-3
d_gene: TRBD2
abundance: few
j_gene: TRBJ2-7
CDR3aa: CASSLVAGSEQYF
CDR3nt: TGTGCCAGCAGCTTAGTAGCGGGAAGCGAGCAGTACTTC

v_gene: TRBV9
d_gene: TRBD2
abundance: NA
j_gene: TRBJ2-1
CDR3aa: CASTRGLAAYNEQFF
CDR3nt: TGTGCCAGCACCCGAGGACTAGCGGCCTACAATGAGCAGTTCTTC

v_gene: TRBV21-1
d_gene: NA
abundance: NA
j_gene: TRBJ1-4
CDR3aa: CASSAGQGLCKLFF
CDR3nt: TGTGCCAGCAGCGCTGGGCAGGGTTTGTGTAAACTGTTTTTT

v_gene: TRBV28
d_gene: NA
abundance: NA
j_gene: TRBJ1-1
CDR3aa: CASSFTGRSTEAFF
CDR3nt: TGTGCCAGCAGTTTCACAGGGCGGAGCACTGAAGCTTTCTTT

v_gene: TRBV7-9
d_gene: TRBD1
abundance: NA
j_gene: TRBJ2-2
CDR3aa: CASSRRGTGETGELFF
CDR3nt: TGTGCCAGCAGCCGCCGGGGGACAGGGGAGACCGGGGAGCTGTTTTTT

v_gene: TRBV28
d_gene: NA
abundance: NA
j_gene: TRBJ1-5
CDR3aa: CASRAVHGSNQPQHF
CDR3nt: TGTGCCAGCAGGGCGGTCCACGGTAGCAATCAGCCCCAGCATTTT

v_gene: TRBV29-1
d_gene: TRBD1
abundance: NA
j_gene: TRBJ1-2
CDR3aa: CSVGTGYYGYTF
CDR3nt: TGCAGCGTTGGGACAGGCTACTATGGCTACACCTTC

v_gene: TRBV2
d_gene: TRBD2
abundance: few
j_gene: TRBJ2-3
CDR3aa: CASMGRGDDTQYF
CDR3nt: TGTGCCAGCATGGGGAGGGGAGATGATACGCAGTATTTT

v_gene: TRBV5-1
d_gene: NA
abundance: NA
j_gene: TRBJ2-7
CDR3aa: CASSFSGGSYEQYF
CDR3nt: TGCGCCAGCAGCTTCTCGGGCGGCTCCTACGAGCAGTACTTC

v_gene: TRBV28
d_gene: NA
abundance: NA
j_gene: TRBJ1-5
CDR3aa: CASSLGVQQPQHF
CDR3nt: TGTGCCAGCAGTCTGGGTGTTCAGCAGCCCCAGCATTTT

v_gene: TRBV5-1
d_gene: TRBD1
abundance: NA
j_gene: TRBJ2-1
CDR3aa: CASSLGQGLVNEQFF
CDR3nt: TGCGCCAGCAGCCTAGGACAGGGCTTGGTCAATGAGCAGTTCTTC

v_gene: TRBV25-1
d_gene: NA
abundance: NA
j_gene: TRBJ2-5
CDR3aa: CASSDLGDGEETQYF
CDR3nt: TGTGCCAGCAGTGACTTGGGTGACGGGGAAGAGACCCAGTACTTC

v_gene: TRBV19
d_gene: NA
abundance: once
j_gene: TRBJ2-1
CDR3aa: CASSKSQGIF
CDR3nt: TGTGCCAGTAGTAAGTCGCAGGGGATCTTC

v_gene: TRBV6-5
d_gene: NA
abundance: NA
j_gene: TRBJ2-7
CDR3aa: CASSYGRAYEQYF
CDR3nt: TGTGCCAGCAGTTACGGCAGGGCCTACGAGCAGTACTTC

v_gene: TRBV9
d_gene: NA
abundance: NA
j_gene: TRBJ2-7
CDR3aa: CASSVGPGLSYEQYF
CDR3nt: TGTGCCAGCAGCGTAGGTCCGGGGCTCTCCTACGAGCAGTACTTC

v_gene: TRBV29-1
d_gene: NA
abundance: few
j_gene: TRBJ2-2
CDR3aa: CSVDPGQNTGELFF
CDR3nt: TGCAGCGTTGACCCGGGACAAAACACCGGGGAGCTGTTTTTT

v_gene: TRBV25-1
d_gene: TRBD2
abundance: NA
j_gene: TRBJ2-1
CDR3aa: CASSETSGSIYNEQFF
CDR3nt: TGTGCCAGCAGTGAGACTAGCGGGAGTATCTACAATGAGCAGTTCTTC

v_gene: TRBV5-1
d_gene: NA
abundance: NA
j_gene: TRBJ2-7
CDR3aa: CASSLERGGGNSYEQYF
CDR3nt: TGCGCCAGCAGCTTGGAGAGGGGCGGAGGAAACTCCTACGAGCAGTACTTC

v_gene: TRBV5-1
d_gene: NA
abundance: NA
j_gene: TRBJ2-1
CDR3aa: CASSPPRGLADNEQFF
CDR3nt: TGCGCCAGCAGCCCCCCCCGCGGGCTAGCCGACAATGAGCAGTTCTTC

v_gene: TRBV4-1
d_gene: TRBD1
abundance: NA
j_gene: TRBJ1-2
CDR3aa: CASSQVGQGTNYGYTF
CDR3nt: TGCGCCAGCAGCCAAGTCGGACAGGGAACTAACTATGGCTACACCTTC

v_gene: TRBV5-8
d_gene: NA
abundance: once
j_gene: TRBJ2-1
CDR3aa: CASSFGEAFF
CDR3nt: TGTGCCAGCAGCTTCGGAGAGGCGTTCTTC

v_gene: TRBV5-5
d_gene: NA
abundance: NA
j_gene: TRBJ2-5
CDR3aa: CASSLVDRYQETQYF
CDR3nt: TGTGCCAGCAGCTTAGTCGACAGATACCAAGAGACCCAGTACTTC

v_gene: TRBV19
d_gene: TRBD2
abundance: NA
j_gene: TRBJ2-1
CDR3aa: CASSPIAGGLNEQFF
CDR3nt: TGTGCCAGTAGTCCTATAGCGGGAGGTTTGAATGAGCAGTTCTTC

v_gene: TRBV19
d_gene: TRBD2
abundance: NA
j_gene: TRBJ2-7
CDR3aa: CASDRVGLAGEYEQYF
CDR3nt: TGTGCCAGCGACAGGGTTGGACTAGCGGGAGAATACGAGCAGTACTTC

v_gene: TRBV28
d_gene: NA
abundance: NA
j_gene: TRBJ1-5
CDR3aa: CASASHGPVGNQPQHF
CDR3nt: TGTGCCAGCGCCAGTCACGGGCCGGTCGGGAATCAGCCCCAGCATTTT

v_gene: TRBV28
d_gene: NA
abundance: once
j_gene: TRBJ1-5
CDR3aa: CASSLTRQGWVQPQHF
CDR3nt: TGTGCCAGCAGTTTAACTCGGCAGGGTTGGGTTCAGCCCCAGCATTTT

v_gene: TRBV7-9
d_gene: NA
abundance: NA
j_gene: TRBJ2-5
CDR3aa: CASSLAHEETQYF
CDR3nt: TGTGCCAGCAGTTTAGCTCATGAAGAGACCCAGTACTTC

v_gene: TRBV30
d_gene: NA
abundance: NA
j_gene: TRBJ1-6
CDR3aa: CAWNGQGNSPLHF
CDR3nt: TGTGCCTGGAATGGTCAGGGGAATTCACCCCTCCACTTT

v_gene: TRBV7-6
d_gene: NA
abundance: NA
j_gene: TRBJ2-1
CDR3aa: CASSFDSYNEQFF
CDR3nt: TGTGCCAGCAGCTTTGATAGCTACAATGAGCAGTTCTTC

v_gene: TRBV7-3
d_gene: NA
abundance: once
j_gene: TRBJ2-3
CDR3aa: CASSSLPLDTQYF
CDR3nt: TGTGCCAGCAGCTCCCTCCCCTTGGATACGCAGTATTTT

v_gene: TRBV4-3
d_gene: TRBD2
abundance: NA
j_gene: TRBJ2-1
CDR3aa: CASSPSPRLAGYNEQFF
CDR3nt: TGCGCCAGCAGCCCTTCGCCCAGACTAGCGGGGTACAATGAGCAGTTCTTC

v_gene: TRBV29-1
d_gene: NA
abundance: NA
j_gene: TRBJ2-7
CDR3aa: CSVARTEAYEQYF
CDR3nt: TGCAGCGTGGCCAGGACAGAAGCCTACGAGCAGTACTTC

v_gene: TRBV2
d_gene: NA
abundance: NA
j_gene: TRBJ2-7
CDR3aa: CASSQYGYEQYF
CDR3nt: TGTGCCAGCAGTCAGTACGGCTACGAGCAGTACTTC

v_gene: TRBV6-1
d_gene: TRBD1
abundance: NA
j_gene: TRBJ2-7
CDR3aa: CASSETGGTYEQYF
CDR3nt: TGTGCCAGCAGTGAAACAGGGGGCACCTACGAGCAGTACTTC

v_gene: TRBV9
d_gene: NA
abundance: NA
j_gene: TRBJ1-2
CDR3aa: CASSPPTGPNYGYTF
CDR3nt: TGTGCCAGCAGCCCTCCGACGGGTCCTAACTATGGCTACACCTTC

v_gene: TRBV2
d_gene: NA
abundance: few
j_gene: TRBJ1-5
CDR3aa: CASSEGQYSNQPQHF
CDR3nt: TGTGCCAGCAGTGAAGGACAGTATAGCAATCAGCCCCAGCATTTT

v_gene: TRBV27
d_gene: NA
abundance: NA
j_gene: TRBJ2-1
CDR3aa: CASSLSGNNEQFF
CDR3nt: TGTGCCAGCAGTTTATCCGGCAACAATGAGCAGTTCTTC

v_gene: TRBV7-9
d_gene: NA
abundance: NA
j_gene: TRBJ2-1
CDR3aa: CASRGKGPLNEQFF
CDR3nt: TGTGCCAGCAGAGGAAAGGGACCACTTAATGAGCAGTTCTTC

v_gene: TRBV7-9
d_gene: NA
abundance: NA
j_gene: TRBJ2-7
CDR3aa: CASTEDTAYEQYF
CDR3nt: TGTGCCAGCACCGAAGACACTGCCTACGAGCAGTACTTC

v_gene: TRBV6-5
d_gene: NA
abundance: NA
j_gene: TRBJ1-1
CDR3aa: CASSYRGAEAFF
CDR3nt: TGTGCCAGCAGTTACCGAGGGGCTGAAGCTTTCTTT

v_gene: TRBV28
d_gene: NA
abundance: NA
j_gene: TRBJ2-7
CDR3aa: CASSSRSLREQYF
CDR3nt: TGTGCCAGCAGCTCCCGGAGTCTACGTGAGCAGTACTTC

v_gene: TRBV28
d_gene: NA
abundance: NA
j_gene: TRBJ2-7
CDR3aa: CASQTDYEQYF
CDR3nt: TGTGCCAGTCAGACGGACTACGAGCAGTACTTC

v_gene: TRBV18
d_gene: NA
abundance: NA
j_gene: TRBJ2-1
CDR3aa: CASLRDTDNEQFF
CDR3nt: TGTGCCAGCCTGCGGGACACCGACAATGAGCAGTTCTTC

v_gene: TRBV19
d_gene: NA
abundance: NA
j_gene: TRBJ2-7
CDR3aa: CASSIAGGYPYEQYF
CDR3nt: TGTGCCAGTAGTATAGCTGGTGGCTACCCCTACGAGCAGTACTTC

v_gene: TRBV13
d_gene: TRBD2
abundance: NA
j_gene: TRBJ2-1
CDR3aa: CASSFILAGGLYEQFF
CDR3nt: TGTGCCAGCAGCTTCATCTTAGCGGGAGGGTTATATGAGCAGTTCTTC

v_gene: TRBV18
d_gene: TRBD1
abundance: NA
j_gene: TRBJ2-1
CDR3aa: CASSPSRGLGNEQFF
CDR3nt: TGTGCCAGCTCACCGTCCAGGGGGCTGGGCAATGAGCAGTTCTTC

v_gene: TRBV23-1
d_gene: NA
abundance: NA
j_gene: TRBJ2-3
CDR3aa: CASTDRIYYTDTQYF
CDR3nt: TGCGCCAGCACCGACAGGATATACTACACAGATACGCAGTATTTT

v_gene: TRBV27
d_gene: TRBD2
abundance: NA
j_gene: TRBJ2-3
CDR3aa: CASSQPGLPTDTQYF
CDR3nt: TGTGCCAGCAGTCAACCGGGACTACCCACAGATACGCAGTATTTT

v_gene: TRBV27
d_gene: TRBD1
abundance: NA
j_gene: TRBJ1-5
CDR3aa: CASSIQGNQPQHF
CDR3nt: TGTGCCAGCAGCATACAGGGGAATCAGCCCCAGCATTTT

v_gene: TRBV7-9
d_gene: NA
abundance: NA
j_gene: TRBJ2-3
CDR3aa: CASNPLRTDTQYF
CDR3nt: TGTGCCAGCAACCCGCTCCGCACAGATACGCAGTATTTT

v_gene: TRBV4-1
d_gene: NA
abundance: NA
j_gene: TRBJ2-7
CDR3aa: CASSLESAGEYEQYF
CDR3nt: TGCGCCAGCAGCCTAGAGTCAGCCGGGGAATACGAGCAGTACTTC

v_gene: TRBV18
d_gene: NA
abundance: NA
j_gene: TRBJ2-3
CDR3aa: CASSPRGALQDTQYF
CDR3nt: TGTGCCAGCTCCCCCCGGGGCGCCTTACAGGATACGCAGTATTTT

v_gene: TRBV6-5
d_gene: NA
abundance: NA
j_gene: TRBJ1-1
CDR3aa: CASSRPNTEAFF
CDR3nt: TGTGCCAGCAGTCGACCGAACACTGAAGCTTTCTTT

v_gene: TRBV7-2
d_gene: NA
abundance: NA
j_gene: TRBJ2-1
CDR3aa: CASSLVGWNEQFF
CDR3nt: TGTGCCAGCAGCTTAGTAGGGTGGAATGAGCAGTTCTTC

v_gene: TRBV2
d_gene: TRBD2
abundance: NA
j_gene: TRBJ2-1
CDR3aa: CASTRGLAATYNEQFF
CDR3nt: TGTGCCAGCACCCGGGGACTAGCGGCTACCTACAATGAGCAGTTCTTC

v_gene: TRBV28
d_gene: NA
abundance: NA
j_gene: TRBJ1-5
CDR3aa: CASSSSSLGEQPQHF
CDR3nt: NA

v_gene: TRBV5-8
d_gene: TRBD2
abundance: once
j_gene: TRBJ2-3
CDR3aa: CASSQPGLESTDTQYF
CDR3nt: TGTGCCAGCAGCCAGCCGGGACTAGAAAGCACAGATACGCAGTATTTT

v_gene: TRBV7-9
d_gene: TRBD2
abundance: NA
j_gene: TRBJ2-3
CDR3aa: CASSLGTSVDTQYF
CDR3nt: TGTGCCAGCAGCTTAGGGACTAGCGTCGATACGCAGTATTTT